A selection of T cell receptor beta chains follows, all from one sample in a study of blood T cell repertoires in COVID-19. Produced via immunoSEQ multiplex PCR; TCRdb's table is partial and in-frame only. The profile shows more than 200,000 clones, around 84% of them singletons. Sample: peripheral blood. The receptors were gathered from a woman in her fifties or sixties with COVID-19, enrolled during active disease. Both conserved end residues are part of each CDR3. Fields, in order: CDR3 length, V gene, J gene, clone size, D gene, CDR3 DNA, CDR3 protein. D genes are given only for firm matches. Clone size is given for some rows only: seen once, a few or many times, or a class if the clone is expanded.

15,TRBV28,TRBJ1-1,few,TRBD1,TGTGCCAGCAGCAGGACAGGGGGAAGGAACACTGAAGCTTTCTTT,CASSRTGGRNTEAFF
13,TRBV15,TRBJ2-7,.,.,TGTGCCACCAGCAGAGATCTGGCGGCAGAGCAGTACTTC,CATSRDLAAEQYF
18,TRBV10-3,TRBJ1-1,.,.,TGTGCCATTGCAGGCCGGGGGGGGCGCCGGTCTCCACTGTTGGAAGCTTTCTTT,CAIAGRGGRRSPLLEAFF
16,TRBV11-2,TRBJ2-2,.,TRBD1,TGTGCCAGCAGGAAAATGGGGACAGGGAACACCGGGGAGCTGTTTTTT,CASRKMGTGNTGELFF
13,TRBV24-1,TRBJ1-2,.,.,TGTGCCACCAGTGGACGGACAAACTATGGCTACACCTTC,CATSGRTNYGYTF
12,TRBV18,TRBJ2-5,.,.,TGTGCCAGCTCAGTATCGGGGGAGACCCAGTACTTC,CASSVSGETQYF
12,TRBV5-1,TRBJ1-2,.,.,TGCGCCAGCAGTAGGGGTGACTATGGCTACACCTTC,CASSRGDYGYTF
12,TRBV29-1,TRBJ1-1,.,.,TGCAGCGGTGGACAACCGAACACTGAAGCTTTCTTT,CSGGQPNTEAFF
14,TRBV5-6,TRBJ1-1,.,TRBD1,TGTGCCAGCAGCGCGACAGGGCGAGAGACTGAAGCTTTCTTT,CASSATGRETEAFF
13,TRBV19,TRBJ1-4,.,.,TGTGCCAGTAGGACAGCAACTAATGAAAAACTGTTTTTT,CASRTATNEKLFF
14,TRBV6-5,TRBJ2-7,.,TRBD1,TGTGCCAGCAGCCGCGGAGACAGGGTCTACGAGCAGTACTTC,CASSRGDRVYEQYF
14,TRBV30,TRBJ1-5,.,.,TGTGCCTGGAGCAGGGCGCGCCTAGGTCAGCCCCAGCATTTT,CAWSRARLGQPQHF
17,TRBV7-2,TRBJ2-7,.,TRBD2,TGTGCCAGCAGCTTGGGACTAGCGGGAGAGCCTTCCTACGAGCAGTACTTC,CASSLGLAGEPSYEQYF
16,TRBV5-1,TRBJ2-2,.,TRBD2,TGCGCCAGCAGCTCCCTGCGGGAGGGAAACACCGGGGAGCTGTTTTTT,CASSSLREGNTGELFF
14,TRBV7-2,TRBJ2-1,.,TRBD1,TGTGCCAGCAAAAAGGGACAGGCCTACAATGAGCAGTTCTTC,CASKKGQAYNEQFF
11,TRBV20-1,TRBJ2-1,.,.,TGCAGTGCTAGAGAACACGATGAGCAGTTCTTC,CSAREHDEQFF
14,TRBV5-1,TRBJ1-4,.,.,TGCGCCAGCAGCCCGGAGCCCGAGGGTGAAAAACTGTTTTTT,CASSPEPEGEKLFF
14,TRBV7-3,TRBJ2-2,.,.,TGTGCCAGCAGCTCCGCTAGTGCGTCCGGGGAGCTGTTTTTT,CASSSASASGELFF
13,TRBV6-5,TRBJ1-2,.,TRBD1,TGTGCCAGCAGTATCAAGACAGGGGTTGGCTACACCTTC,CASSIKTGVGYTF
16,TRBV5-8,TRBJ2-5,.,TRBD2,TGTGCCAGCAGCTTGATACTAGCGGGAGGCTCTGAGACCCAGTACTTC,CASSLILAGGSETQYF
17,TRBV24-1,TRBJ2-1,.,TRBD2,TGTGCCACCAGTGGGTCTAGCGGGTCGAGCTCCTACAATGAGCAGTTCTTC,CATSGSSGSSSYNEQFF
14,TRBV5-4,TRBJ1-6,once,.,TGTGCCAGCAGCTCGGGGACAAGGGGTTCACCCCTCCACTTT,CASSSGTRGSPLHF
16,TRBV27,TRBJ2-3,.,TRBD2,TGTGCCAGCAGACCTCGACTAGCGGGAAACACAGATACGCAGTATTTT,CASRPRLAGNTDTQYF
17,TRBV19,TRBJ2-2,.,TRBD2,TGTGCCAGTAGTGCCGTGACTAGCGGGGGGGCTTCCGGGGAGCTGTTTTTT,CASSAVTSGGASGELFF
13,TRBV19,TRBJ2-5,once,.,TGTGCCAGTAGTATCGGCAGGGTGGAGACCCAGTACTTC,CASSIGRVETQYF
16,TRBV18,TRBJ1-3,.,.,TGTGCCAGCACGACTCCCGGACTAAGCTCTGGAAACACCATATATTTT,CASTTPGLSSGNTIYF
15,TRBV6-5,TRBJ1-1,.,.,TGTGCCACCAAGCCCGGGGGTGCAAAGAACACTGAAGCTTTCTTT,CATKPGGAKNTEAFF
14,TRBV27,TRBJ2-7,.,.,TGTGCCAGCAGTTTAGGCGGGGTAAGCGGGGAGCAGTACTTC,CASSLGGVSGEQYF
15,TRBV5-1,TRBJ1-1,.,TRBD1,TGCGCCAGCAGCTTGGCGCAGGGGGCGCAGGGTGAAGCTTTCTTT,CASSLAQGAQGEAFF
16,TRBV30,TRBJ1-5,.,TRBD1,TGTGCCTGGAGCGCCCTTGGACAGGGTAGCCATCAGCCCCAGCATTTT,CAWSALGQGSHQPQHF
12,TRBV6-5,TRBJ1-2,.,TRBD1,TGTGCCAGCCGGGGACAGTACTATGGCTACACCTTC,CASRGQYYGYTF
13,TRBV28,TRBJ2-5,.,TRBD2,TGTGCCAGCAGGGGGGCTAGCGGGGAGACCCAGTACTTC,CASRGASGETQYF
15,TRBV28,TRBJ2-1,once,.,TGTGCCAGCAGCCCTAACGGGGACTCCTCCAATGAGCAGTTCTTC,CASSPNGDSSNEQFF
15,TRBV7-6,TRBJ1-1,few,.,TGTGCCAGCAGCTTGACAAACGTCGGTTTCACTGAAGCTTTCTTT,CASSLTNVGFTEAFF
17,TRBV10-3,TRBJ1-1,.,TRBD1,TGTGCCATCAGTGCGAACGATCCGACAGGGGGCTACACTGAAGCTTTCTTT,CAISANDPTGGYTEAFF
14,TRBV29-1,TRBJ2-7,.,.,TGCAGCGTTGAAGCGGCGGGGGCATCCTACGAGCAGTACTTC,CSVEAAGASYEQYF
15,TRBV10-1,TRBJ2-1,.,TRBD2,TGCGCCAGCAGTGAGACTAGCGGGGGTCACAATGAGCAGTTCTTC,CASSETSGGHNEQFF
14,TRBV3-1/TRBV3-2,TRBJ1-2,.,.,TGTGCCAGCAGCTACGGATCTGTCAGGGGTGGCTACACCTTC,CASSYGSVRGGYTF
15,TRBV6-5,TRBJ2-1,.,.,TGTGCCAGCAGTTGGAACCGTGACAGGTACAATGAGCAGTTCTTC,CASSWNRDRYNEQFF
16,TRBV24-1,TRBJ2-1,.,TRBD2,TGTGCCACCAGTGATCCGGGACTAGCTTTAGTCAATGAGCAGTTCTTC,CATSDPGLALVNEQFF
16,TRBV5-1,TRBJ1-1,.,TRBD1,TGCGCCAGCAGCCTCCGGACAGGGGGCGTGTACACTGAAGCTTTCTTT,CASSLRTGGVYTEAFF
14,TRBV5-1,TRBJ1-1,.,.,TGCGCCAGCAGCTTGGCCAACGGGGGTACTGAAGCTTTCTTT,CASSLANGGTEAFF